This T cell receptor beta chain was documented in a study of CD8 T cells in Susac syndrome. The patients who served as multiple sclerosis controls were treatment-naive and had stable or active relapsing-remitting disease that fulfilled the revised McDonald criteria. FACS enriched CD8+ TEMRA cells, while bulk CD8+ and CD4+ were negatively isolated. The V segment lost 8 bases and the J segment 5 bases; nucleotides outside the gene matches: 3. Looked up from germline, CDR1 is MNHEY and CDR2 is SVGAGI. CDR3 size: 13 residues. Random hexamers served to reverse transcribe about 0.5 to 1 ug RNA. Amplification of TCR beta CDR3 across 54 Vbeta and 13 Jbeta was performed with immunoSEQ multiplex PCR. TCRdb reanalysed the immunoSEQ multiplex PCR reads using MiXCR and keeps one entry per CDR3 protein. Of approximately 150,000 distinct CDR3 sequences in the sample, around 75% were seen once.

The V and J genes are TRBV6-5 and TRBJ2-1; 10 bases are a match to TRBD2. This sequence originates from a human donor with multiple sclerosis. The sample comprised CD8+ T cells from PBMCs. CDR3 loop: CASGLAGDNEQFF. The CDR3, as DNA: TGTGCCAGCGGCCTAGCGGGAGACAATGAGCAGTTCTTC.